This is a list of T cell receptor beta chains from one sample in a study of healthy donors' naive CD4 and CD8 T cells. MiXCR, applied by TCRdb to the reads, yields one record per CDR3 protein. The sample lists 150,000 to 200,000 distinct CDR3 sequences; 65% to 80% were seen once. Sequenced material: naive CD4+ and CD8+ T cells sorted from blood, pooled from several donors. All receptors come from a pool of human donors in good health; the sample pools cells from several healthy donors. The CDR3 runs from the conserved cysteine through the conserved F or W. The D gene is left open where the match is weak. Size tells how often a clone was seen (once, few, many) or the class of an expanded clone, and some rows leave it out.

J gene	clone size	V gene	D gene	CDR3 protein	CDR3 DNA
TRBJ2-7	NA	TRBV19	TRBD1	CASSRAGGSYEQYF	TGTGCCAGTAGCCGGGCAGGGGGCTCCTACGAGCAGTACTTC
TRBJ2-1	NA	TRBV29-1	NA	CSVEGELAKDTYNEQFF	TGCAGCGTTGAAGGTGAGCTAGCGAAAGACACCTACAATGAGCAGTTCTTC
TRBJ2-7	few	TRBV19	NA	CATAPAGSTYEQYF	TGTGCCACCGCCCCCGCAGGGAGCACCTACGAGCAGTACTTC
TRBJ2-7	NA	TRBV5-5	NA	CASSLWYGGTYEQYF	TGTGCCAGCAGCTTGTGGTACGGGGGAACCTACGAGCAGTACTTC
TRBJ1-2	NA	TRBV19	NA	CASSIEILRGYTF	TGTGCCAGTAGTATCGAAATTCTCCGCGGCTACACCTTC
TRBJ1-2	few	TRBV27	TRBD1	CASRGQRGYTF	TGTGCCAGCAGGGGACAGAGGGGCTACACCTTC
TRBJ2-2	NA	TRBV29-1	NA	CSVEKASPGELFF	TGCAGCGTTGAAAAGGCCTCTCCCGGGGAGCTGTTTTTT
TRBJ1-2	NA	TRBV29-1	NA	CSVDVSYYGYTF	TGCAGCGTTGACGTGTCGTACTATGGCTACACCTTC
TRBJ2-7	NA	TRBV10-3	NA	CAISAGWDEQYF	TGTGCCATCAGTGCGGGGTGGGACGAGCAGTACTTC
TRBJ1-6	NA	TRBV27	TRBD1	CASSSPGQGGLDSPLHF	TGTGCCAGCAGTTCACCTGGACAGGGGGGATTGGATTCACCCCTCCACTTT
TRBJ2-3	NA	TRBV2	TRBD2	CASGPSGGTTDTQYF	TGTGCCAGCGGCCCTAGCGGGGGGACCACAGATACGCAGTATTTT
TRBJ1-1	NA	TRBV6-5	TRBD1	CASSARGTGIPEAFF	TGTGCCAGCAGTGCACGAGGGACAGGGATTCCTGAAGCTTTCTTT
TRBJ1-2	NA	TRBV29-1	NA	CSVVRGSNYGYTF	TGCAGCGTTGTTCGGGGCTCTAACTATGGCTACACCTTC
TRBJ2-2	NA	TRBV27	TRBD2	CASMTAGDGELFF	TGTGCCAGCATGACAGCGGGAGACGGGGAGCTGTTTTTT
TRBJ2-5	NA	TRBV29-1	NA	CSVSGHSGETQYF	TGCAGCGTTAGCGGTCACTCGGGGGAGACCCAGTACTTC
TRBJ2-5	NA	TRBV29-1	NA	CVSATQETQYF	TGTGTTAGTGCGACTCAAGAGACCCAGTACTTC
TRBJ2-1	few	TRBV29-1	NA	CSVEMGGRGDNEQFF	TGCAGCGTTGAGATGGGCGGGCGAGGGGATAATGAGCAGTTCTTC
TRBJ1-2	NA	TRBV20-1	NA	CSARGEAYYGYTF	TGCAGTGCTAGAGGGGAAGCGTACTATGGCTACACCTTC
TRBJ2-7	NA	TRBV29-1	NA	CSALPAVSYEQYF	TGCAGCGCACTTCCCGCGGTCTCCTACGAGCAGTACTTC
TRBJ2-1	NA	TRBV19	TRBD2	CASSMGTSGNNEQFF	TGTGCCAGTAGTATGGGGACTAGCGGGAACAATGAGCAGTTCTTC
TRBJ1-2	NA	TRBV6-5	NA	CASSKGRNYGYTF	TGTGCCAGCAGCAAAGGTCGGAACTATGGCTACACCTTC
TRBJ2-7	NA	TRBV27	NA	CANAAGIRDSYEQYF	TGTGCCAACGCCGCAGGAATACGAGACTCCTACGAGCAGTACTTC
TRBJ1-1	NA	TRBV6-5	NA	CASSYSTGNTEAFF	TGTGCCAGCAGTTACTCCACAGGGAACACTGAAGCTTTCTTT
TRBJ2-2	NA	TRBV5-5	TRBD1	CASSWGQGAGELFF	TGTGCCAGCAGCTGGGGACAGGGGGCCGGGGAGCTGTTTTTT
TRBJ1-2	NA	TRBV5-4	NA	CASSLRRATGYTF	TGTGCCAGCAGCTTGCGCAGGGCCACTGGCTACACCTTC
TRBJ2-7	NA	TRBV20-1	NA	CSALTQDGSYEQYF	TGCAGTGCCCTGACTCAAGATGGCTCCTACGAGCAGTACTTC
TRBJ2-1	NA	TRBV29-1	NA	CSVRRAYNEQFF	TGCAGCGTCCGGCGGGCCTACAATGAGCAGTTCTTC
TRBJ2-7	NA	TRBV29-1	TRBD2	CSVSQLAGGPSEQYF	TGCAGCGTTTCCCAGCTAGCGGGAGGGCCCTCCGAGCAGTACTTC
TRBJ2-1	NA	TRBV6-6	NA	CASSYEVAGWYNEQFF	TGTGCCAGCAGTTACGAGGTAGCCGGCTGGTACAATGAGCAGTTCTTC
TRBJ1-5	NA	TRBV6-5	NA	CASSSLRGQPQHF	TGTGCCAGCAGTTCCCTAAGGGGGCAGCCCCAGCATTTT
TRBJ2-7	NA	TRBV12-3/TRBV12-4	NA	CASSLRRVGYEQYF	TGTGCCAGCAGTTTACGGCGGGTTGGGTACGAGCAGTACTTC
TRBJ2-7	NA	TRBV29-1	NA	CSADDGVFEQYF	TGCAGCGCCGACGACGGAGTATTCGAGCAGTACTTC
TRBJ2-4	NA	TRBV29-1	TRBD2	CSVAGPSYGGGKLIAKNIQYF	TGCAGCGTTGCAGGCCCCTCGTACGGCGGGGGAAAACTTATAGCCAAAAACATTCAGTACTTC
TRBJ2-7	NA	TRBV4-3	NA	CASSQEWARYEQYF	TGCGCCAGCAGCCAAGAATGGGCGCGCTACGAGCAGTACTTC
TRBJ2-3	NA	TRBV5-4	NA	CASRMALEHADTQYF	TGTGCCAGCAGAATGGCACTAGAACACGCAGATACGCAGTATTTT
TRBJ2-7	once	TRBV19	TRBD2	CASSIDRGGPYEQYF	TGTGCCAGTAGTATAGATCGCGGGGGTCCCTACGAGCAGTACTTC
TRBJ2-3	NA	TRBV24-1	TRBD2	CATSSGGATDTQYF	TGTGCCACCTCTAGCGGGGGGGCCACAGATACGCAGTATTTT
TRBJ2-1	few	TRBV12-3/TRBV12-4	TRBD2	CASRGLADEQFF	TGTGCCAGCAGGGGACTAGCTGATGAGCAGTTCTTC
TRBJ1-1	few	TRBV6-5	TRBD1	CASSYGDRGDTEAFF	TGTGCCAGCAGTTACGGGGACAGGGGAGACACTGAAGCTTTCTTT
TRBJ1-2	NA	TRBV19	NA	CASRSRQFFYGYTF	TGTGCCAGTAGGTCTCGACAGTTCTTCTATGGCTACACCTTC
TRBJ2-1	NA	TRBV30	TRBD1	CAWSVLGQGNNEQFF	TGTGCCTGGAGTGTACTAGGACAGGGAAACAATGAGCAGTTCTTC
TRBJ2-7	NA	TRBV15	TRBD1	CATGDRGFREQYF	TGTGCCACCGGGGACAGGGGGTTTCGTGAGCAGTACTTC
TRBJ1-3	NA	TRBV29-1	NA	CSVNRGNTIYF	TGCAGCGTAAATCGAGGAAACACCATATATTTT
TRBJ2-7	NA	TRBV6-2/TRBV6-3	NA	CASSFTPYEQYF	TGTGCCAGCAGTTTTACTCCCTACGAGCAGTACTTC
TRBJ1-4	few	TRBV5-5	NA	CASSPLRGRDEKLFF	TGTGCCAGCAGCCCCCTGCGGGGGCGGGATGAAAAACTGTTTTTT